This T cell receptor beta chain was obtained from a study of T cells in localized non-small cell lung cancer. Study-level findings and limits: For the top 100 tumor clones, a median roughly 56 also appeared in adjacent lung.

A remark on this clone: Antigen unknown.

The CDR3 is made up of 12 amino acids. Assay used: immunoSEQ multiplex PCR; TCRdb lists only in-frame clones, some missing. Of tens of thousands of clones detected, roughly nine tenths appear once; the ten largest clones hold 20%. This chain connects TRBV7-5 to TRBJ2-1; TRBD2, the table's D call, lacks a check against the DNA. TRBV7-5 is described as a pseudogene. The sample was peripheral blood, taken before any cancer treatment. The TCR sequence derives from a man aged 35 to 69 with stage I lung adenocarcinoma. CDR3 coding DNA: TGTGCCAGAAGCTCCCCCCTCGGGAAGCAGTTCTTC. This translates into CARSSPLGKQFF.